The entry that follows covers one T cell receptor (beta chain) sequence. These data belong to a study of blood T cell repertoires in COVID-19. The table came from immunoSEQ multiplex PCR; TCRdb's copy has only in-frame clones and leaves some out. The repertoire holds 150,000 to 200,000 clones, with less than 90% as singletons. Trimming at V came to 5 bases and at J to 0 bases, leaving 4 bases not matched to a gene. This CDR3 is 14 amino acids long. Germline CDR1 and CDR2: SGHVS and FQNEAQ. Seattle patients were enrolled while actively infected and followed longitudinally. The sequenced sample consisted of peripheral blood. The receptor was isolated from a woman aged 70-85 years with COVID-19, enrolled during active disease. V and J are TRBV7-8 and TRBJ2-7, with TRBD2 matching over 7 bases. The CDR3 sequence is CASSRSGNSYEQYF. The DNA for the CDR3 is TGTGCCAGCAGCAGGAGCGGGAACTCCTACGAGCAGTACTTC.